This T cell receptor beta chain was sequenced in a study of blood T cell repertoires in COVID-19. On the study more broadly: Researchers got acute and convalescent COVID-19 samples from the United States, Italy and Spain. The analysed material was cDNA or gDNA that came from T cells, B-cell-depleted T cells, or PBMCs.

Germline V gene data show CDR1 as WSHSY and CDR2 as SAAADI. CDR3 length: 13 amino acids. Trimming removed 8 bases from V and 5 bases from J, with 16 bases in between. Some clones are missing from TCRdb's copy, which holds only in-frame ones; the method was immunoSEQ multiplex PCR. This sample carries 70,000 or so clones, around 86% of them seen once, and the ten largest clones take 11%. The sequenced sample was peripheral blood. The sequence derives from a woman aged 18-29 years with acute or convalescent COVID-19. The V gene is TRBV10-2, the J gene TRBJ2-7; a possible D gene is TRBD1 (7 bases). The CDR3 protein is CASGRRGQDEQYF. For the CDR3, the DNA is TGCGCCAGCGGCCGGAGGGGGCAGGACGAGCAGTACTTC.